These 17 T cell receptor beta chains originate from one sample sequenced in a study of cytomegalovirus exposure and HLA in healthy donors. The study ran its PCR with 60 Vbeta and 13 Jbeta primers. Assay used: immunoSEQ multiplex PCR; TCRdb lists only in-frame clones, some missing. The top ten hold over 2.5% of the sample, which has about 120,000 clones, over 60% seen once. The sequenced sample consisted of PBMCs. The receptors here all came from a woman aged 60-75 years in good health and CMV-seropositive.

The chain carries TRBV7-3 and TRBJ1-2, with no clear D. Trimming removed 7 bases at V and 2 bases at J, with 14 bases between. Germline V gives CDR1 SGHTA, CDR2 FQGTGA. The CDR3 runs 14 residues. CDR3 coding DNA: TGTGCCAGCACCCTCGTTTCAGGAAACTATGGCTACACCTTC. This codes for CASTLVSGNYGYTF. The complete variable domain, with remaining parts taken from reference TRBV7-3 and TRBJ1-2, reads GAGVSQTPSNKVTEKGKYVELRCDPISGHTALYWYRQSLGQGPEFLIYFQGTGAADDSGLPNDRFFAVRPEGSVSTLKIQRTERGDSAVYLCASTLVSGNYGYTFGSGTRLTVV.

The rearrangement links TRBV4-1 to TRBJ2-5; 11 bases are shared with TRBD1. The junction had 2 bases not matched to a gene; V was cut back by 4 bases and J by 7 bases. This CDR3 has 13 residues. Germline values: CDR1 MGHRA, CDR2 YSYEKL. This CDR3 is CASSLGTGGTQYF. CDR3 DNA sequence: TGCGCCAGCAGCCTAGGGACAGGGGGGACCCAGTACTTC.

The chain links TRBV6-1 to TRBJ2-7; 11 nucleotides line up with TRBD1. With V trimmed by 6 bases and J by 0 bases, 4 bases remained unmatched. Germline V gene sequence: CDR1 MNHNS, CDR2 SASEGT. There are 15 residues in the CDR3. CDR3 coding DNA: TGTGCCAGCAGAAGGGACAGGGGGAGCTCCTACGAGCAGTACTTC. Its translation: CASRRDRGSSYEQYF.

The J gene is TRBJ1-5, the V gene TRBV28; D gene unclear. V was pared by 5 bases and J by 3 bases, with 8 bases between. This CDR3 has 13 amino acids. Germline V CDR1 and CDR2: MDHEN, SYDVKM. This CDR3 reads CASSENFNQPQHF. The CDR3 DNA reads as TGTGCCAGCAGTGAGAACTTCAATCAGCCCCAGCATTTT.

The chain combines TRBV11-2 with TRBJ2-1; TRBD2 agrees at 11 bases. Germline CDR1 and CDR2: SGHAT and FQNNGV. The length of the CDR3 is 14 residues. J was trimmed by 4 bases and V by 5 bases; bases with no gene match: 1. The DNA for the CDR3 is TGTGCCAGCAGCGGACTAGCGGGTTACAATGAGCAGTTCTTC. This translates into CASSGLAGYNEQFF.

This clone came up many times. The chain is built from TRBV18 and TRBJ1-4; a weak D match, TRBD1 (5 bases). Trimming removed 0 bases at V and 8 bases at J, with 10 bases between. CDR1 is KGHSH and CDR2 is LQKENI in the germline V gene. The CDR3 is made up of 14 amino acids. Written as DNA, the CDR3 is TGTGCCAGCTCACCACCCGCCAGGGCGGAAAAACTGTTTTTT. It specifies CASSPPARAEKLFF. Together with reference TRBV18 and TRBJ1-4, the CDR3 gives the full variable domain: NAGVMQNPRHLVRRRGQEARLRCSPMKGHSHVYWYRQLPEEGLKFMVYLQKENIIDESGMPKERFSAEFPKEGPSILRIQQVVRGDSAAYFCASSPPARAEKLFFGSGTQLSVL.

CDR3 in DNA: TGTGCCAGCAGCCGAACAGTCTATAGCAATCAGCCCCAGCATTTT. Translating gives CASSRTVYSNQPQHF. The gene calls are TRBV11-2 and TRBJ1-5; no reliable D call. V gave up 5 bases and J gave up 0 bases, with 11 bases separating them. The CDR3 spans 15 residues. Germline CDR1 and CDR2: SGHAT and FQNNGV.

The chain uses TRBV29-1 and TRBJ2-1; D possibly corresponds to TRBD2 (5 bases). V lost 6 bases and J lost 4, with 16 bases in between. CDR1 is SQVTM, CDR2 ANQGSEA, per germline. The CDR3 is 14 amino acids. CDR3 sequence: CSVAEDGGYNEQFF. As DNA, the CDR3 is TGCAGCGTGGCGGAGGACGGAGGATACAATGAGCAGTTCTTC.

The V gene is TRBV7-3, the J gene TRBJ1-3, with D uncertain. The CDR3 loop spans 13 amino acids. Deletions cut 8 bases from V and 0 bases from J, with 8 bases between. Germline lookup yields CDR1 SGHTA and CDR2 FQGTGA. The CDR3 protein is CASAADSGNTIYF. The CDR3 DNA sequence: TGTGCCAGCGCGGCGGACTCTGGAAACACCATATATTTT. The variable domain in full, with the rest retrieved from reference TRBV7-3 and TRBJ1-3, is GAGVSQTPSNKVTEKGKYVELRCDPISGHTALYWYRQSLGQGPEFLIYFQGTGAADDSGLPNDRFFAVRPEGSVSTLKIQRTERGDSAVYLCASAADSGNTIYFGEGSWLTVV.

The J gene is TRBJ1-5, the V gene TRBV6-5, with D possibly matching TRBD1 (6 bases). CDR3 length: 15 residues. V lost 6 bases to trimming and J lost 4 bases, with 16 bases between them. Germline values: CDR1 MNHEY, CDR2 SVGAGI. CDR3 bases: TGTGCCAGCAGACACCTACAAGGGGGTAATCAGCCCCAGCATTTT. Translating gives CASRHLQGGNQPQHF.

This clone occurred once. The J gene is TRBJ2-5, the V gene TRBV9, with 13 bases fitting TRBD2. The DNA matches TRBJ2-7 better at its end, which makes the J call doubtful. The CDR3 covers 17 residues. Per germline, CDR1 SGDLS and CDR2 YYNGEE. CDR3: CASSPGLAGVGFDEQYF. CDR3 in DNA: TGTGCCAGCAGCCCTGGACTAGCGGGAGTAGGTTTTGACGAGCAGTACTTC.

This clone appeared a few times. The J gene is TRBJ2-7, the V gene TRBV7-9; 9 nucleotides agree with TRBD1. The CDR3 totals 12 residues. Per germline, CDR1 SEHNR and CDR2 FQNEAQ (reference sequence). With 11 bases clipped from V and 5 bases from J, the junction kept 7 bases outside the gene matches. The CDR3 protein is CAVRTGEDEQYF. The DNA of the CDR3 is TGTGCCGTCCGGACAGGGGAGGACGAGCAGTACTTC. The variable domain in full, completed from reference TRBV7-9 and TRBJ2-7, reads DTGVSQNPRHKITKRGQNVTFRCDPISEHNRLYWYRQTLGQGPEFLTYFQNEAQLEKSRLLSDRFSAERPKGSFSTLEIQRTEQGDSAMYLCAVRTGEDEQYFGPGTRLTVT.

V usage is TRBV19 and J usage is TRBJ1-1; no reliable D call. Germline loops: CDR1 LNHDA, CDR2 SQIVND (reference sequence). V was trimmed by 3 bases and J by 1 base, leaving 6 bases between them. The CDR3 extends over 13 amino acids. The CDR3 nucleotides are TGTGCCAGTAGTATGAACTGGAACACTGAAGCTTTCTTT. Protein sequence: CASSMNWNTEAFF.

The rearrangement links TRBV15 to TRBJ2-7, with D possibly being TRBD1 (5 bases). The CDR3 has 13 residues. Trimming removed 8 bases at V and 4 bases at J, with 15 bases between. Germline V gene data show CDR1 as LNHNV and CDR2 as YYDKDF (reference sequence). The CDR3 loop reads CATRTSGSYEQYF. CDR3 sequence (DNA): TGTGCCACCCGGACATCTGGCAGTTACGAGCAGTACTTC.

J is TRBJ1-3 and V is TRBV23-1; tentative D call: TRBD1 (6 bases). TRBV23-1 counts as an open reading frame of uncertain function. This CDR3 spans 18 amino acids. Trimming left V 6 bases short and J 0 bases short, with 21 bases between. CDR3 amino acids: CASRVLVDRIVSGNTIYF. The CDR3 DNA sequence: TGCGCCAGCAGGGTATTGGTCGACAGGATCGTCTCTGGAAACACCATATATTTT.

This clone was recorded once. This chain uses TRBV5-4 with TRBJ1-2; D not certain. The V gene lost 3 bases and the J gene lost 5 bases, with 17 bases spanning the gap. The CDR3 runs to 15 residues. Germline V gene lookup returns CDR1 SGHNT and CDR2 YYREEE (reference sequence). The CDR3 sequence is CASSSFGGGGYGYTF. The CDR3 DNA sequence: TGTGCCAGCAGCTCCTTTGGTGGCGGAGGATATGGCTACACCTTC.

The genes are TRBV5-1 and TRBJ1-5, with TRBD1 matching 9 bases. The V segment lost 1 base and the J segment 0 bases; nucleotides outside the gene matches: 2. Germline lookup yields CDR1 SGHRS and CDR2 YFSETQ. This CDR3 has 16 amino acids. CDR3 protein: CASSLRQGVSNQPQHF. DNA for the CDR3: TGCGCCAGCAGCTTGCGACAGGGGGTTAGCAATCAGCCCCAGCATTTT.